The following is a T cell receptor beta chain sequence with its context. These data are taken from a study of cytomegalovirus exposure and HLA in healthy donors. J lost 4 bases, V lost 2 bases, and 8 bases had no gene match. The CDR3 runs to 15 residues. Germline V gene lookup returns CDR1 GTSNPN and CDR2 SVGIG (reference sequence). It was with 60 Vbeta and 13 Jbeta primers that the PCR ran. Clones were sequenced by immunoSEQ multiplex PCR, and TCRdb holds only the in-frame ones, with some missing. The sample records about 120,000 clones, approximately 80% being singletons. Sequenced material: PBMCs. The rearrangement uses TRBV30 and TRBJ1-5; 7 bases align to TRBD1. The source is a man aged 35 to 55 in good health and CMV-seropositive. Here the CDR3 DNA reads TGTGCCTGGAGTTACCCAGGGGGTGGGAATCAGCCCCAGCATTTT. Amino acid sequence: CAWSYPGGGNQPQHF. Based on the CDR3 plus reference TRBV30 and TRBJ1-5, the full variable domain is SQTIHQWPATLVQPVGSPLSLECTVEGTSNPNLYWYRQAAGRGLQLLFYSVGIGQISSEVPQNLSASRPQDRQFILSSKKLLLSDSGFYLCAWSYPGGGNQPQHFGDGTRLSIL.